This T cell receptor beta chain was profiled in a study of metastatic and nonmetastatic thyroid tumors. As for the study in general: The authors compared repertoires across blood and tumor or nodule tissue from malignant and benign thyroid patients.

Per the original methods: A classifier of distant metastasis in papillary thyroid cancer was built from CDR3 differences (across clinicopathological groups). TCRdb re-called clones from the PCR reads using MiXCR. The V and J calls reflect TCRdb's pipeline rather than the authors' work. The repertoire has roughly 20,000 clones, over 20% of them found once; the top ten carry about 10%. Study results and limitations: Malignant thyroid tumors reportedly exceeded benign nodules significantly in TCR beta diversity, with the difference appearing in blood and tumor.

No patient received treatment before thyroid surgery. This clone appeared many times. Its antigen remains unknown. Sequenced material: tumor tissue. The clonotype originates from a male donor with papillary thyroid cancer or a benign thyroid nodule (not recorded which). Some clones in this sample may be carry-over from other donors' samples.

The CDR3, as DNA: TGCAGTGCCAGGGGACTAGCGGGGGTCCACAATGAGCAGTTCTTC. Its protein product is CSARGLAGVHNEQFF. The chain is built from TRBV20-1 and TRBJ2-1, with TRBD2 matching over 14 bases. The germline V gene has CDR1 DFQATT and CDR2 SNEGSKA (reference sequence). The CDR3 spans 15 residues. With 6 bases clipped from V and 5 bases from J, the junction kept 6 bases outside the gene matches.